Each of the 6 T cell receptor beta chains below was sequenced from the same sample in a study of CD8+CD57+ T cells in acquired aplastic anemia. CDR3 and TCR beta VDJ profiling relied on genomic DNA as the template. Each CDR3 protein is one row after TCRdb ran MiXCR on the reads. Among 400,000 to 500,000 distinct CDR3 sequences listed, 65% to 80% were seen once. Sequenced: sorted CD4+, CD8+, or CD8+CD57+ T cells (not recorded which) from PBMCs. Receptor source: a human donor in good health, serving as a control.

To note about this clonotype: Since the CDR3 does not end with the conserved phenylalanine or tryptophan, this likely comes from a read error. Because the CDR3's place on the DNA is in doubt, the DNA is left out and the CDR3 is given as listed by TCRdb. This rearrangement joins TRBV10-3 to TRBJ2-7; the listed D gene, TRBD1, was not tested against the DNA. Germline CDR1 and CDR2: ENHRY and SYGVKD. The CDR3 region is 13 residues in length, termini included. CDR3 loop: CAISPGEGTEEFY.

This clonotype was detected many times. This chain uses TRBV5-1 with TRBJ2-3; D may match TRBD1 or TRBD2 (5 bases each). This CDR3 has 13 residues. From germline, CDR1 is SGHRS and CDR2 YFSETQ. V lost 3 bases and J 0 bases, leaving 5 bases between the germline ends. CDR3 loop: CASSWGSTDTQYF. The CDR3 bases are TGCGCCAGCAGCTGGGGGAGCACAGATACGCAGTATTTT.

Only one count was recorded for this clonotype. Sequence at one end of the junction differs from germline and may be a read error. The chain has TRBV5-1 and TRBJ2-5; D may be TRBD1 or TRBD2 (6 bases each). CDR1 and CDR2 from the germline V gene are SGHRS and YFSETQ. The CDR3 runs 14 residues. CDR3 loop: CASSPTGGSPTQYF. DNA of the CDR3: TGCGCTAGCAGCCCGACCGGGGGCAGTCCGACCCAGTACTTC.

The J gene is TRBJ2-3, the V gene TRBV5-1; D gene uncertain. The CDR3 loop spans 15 amino acids. Germline V CDR1 and CDR2: SGHRS, YFSETQ. Trimming took 0 bases from V and 5 from J, leaving 13 bases between them. The CDR3 coding sequence is TGCGCCAGCAGCTTGGGAGACTTTTACGAAGATACGCAGTATTTT. Its protein product is CASSLGDFYEDTQYF. Drawing the rest from reference TRBV5-1 and TRBJ2-3, the complete variable domain is KAGVTQTPRYLIKTRGQQVTLSCSPISGHRSVSWYQQTPGQGLQFLFEYFSETQRNKGNFPGRFSGRQFSNSRSEMNVSTLELGDSALYLCASSLGDFYEDTQYFGPGTRLTVL.

This clonotype showed up many times. The germline gene is not matched at one end of the junction; a read error may be the cause. The CDR3 protein is CASSLDLTGSYEQYF. The CDR3 nucleotides are TGTGCTAGCAGCTTAGACCTGACAGGGAGCTACGAGCAGTACTTC. The J gene is TRBJ2-7, the V gene TRBV7-7; 7 bases align to TRBD1. This CDR3 spans 15 amino acids. The germline V gene has CDR1 SSHAT and CDR2 FNYEAQ (reference sequence).

This chain links TRBV5-1 with TRBJ2-1, with D maybe TRBD1 (7 bases). V was clipped by 0 bases and J by 9 bases, with 16 bases between them. CDR3 length: 15 residues. The germline V gene encodes CDR1 SGHRS and CDR2 YFSETQ. The CDR3 is CASSLAPGGKPEQFF. The CDR3, as DNA: TGCGCCAGCAGCTTGGCCCCAGGGGGGAAACCTGAGCAGTTCTTC.